Listed here is a single T cell receptor (beta chain). The V gene lost 0 bases and the J gene lost 4 bases, with 11 bases spanning the gap. This CDR3 has 15 amino acids. Looked up from germline, CDR1 is SGHAT and CDR2 is FQNNGV. This specimen comes from a study of shared clonotypes between healthy human individuals. At the deep level, the assay was run. Using immunoSEQ multiplex PCR, the repertoire was profiled, and TCRdb retains in-frame clones only, with some absent. The table lists fewer than 700,000 clones, 70% to 80% of them singletons. This TCR was sampled from a woman aged 40-49 years in good health. Some clones in this sample may be carry-over from other donors' samples. What was sequenced was PBMCs. V gene TRBV11-2 combines with J gene TRBJ2-3; D gene ambiguous. Here the CDR3 reads CASSLDLAVADTQYF. The CDR3 DNA reads as TGTGCCAGCAGCTTAGATCTCGCGGTTGCAGATACGCAGTATTTT.